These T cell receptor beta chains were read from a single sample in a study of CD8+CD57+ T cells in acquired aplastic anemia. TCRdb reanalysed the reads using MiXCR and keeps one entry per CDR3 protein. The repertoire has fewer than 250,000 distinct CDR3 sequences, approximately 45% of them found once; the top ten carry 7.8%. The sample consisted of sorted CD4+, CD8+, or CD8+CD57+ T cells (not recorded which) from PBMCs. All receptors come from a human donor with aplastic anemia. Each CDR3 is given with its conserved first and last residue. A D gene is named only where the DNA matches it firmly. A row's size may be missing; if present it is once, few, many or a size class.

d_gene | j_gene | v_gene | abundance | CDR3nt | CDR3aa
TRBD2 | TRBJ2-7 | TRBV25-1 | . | TGTGCCAGCAGTGAATGGGGAGGGAACGAGCAGTACTTC | CASSEWGGNEQYF
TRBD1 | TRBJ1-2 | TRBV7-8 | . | TGTGCCAGCAGCTTGGTAGGGGCAGGGGGAGGCTACACCTTC | CASSLVGAGGGYTF
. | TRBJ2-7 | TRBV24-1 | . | TGTGCCACCAGTGATTTGGGCCGGGGACTCTACGAGCAGTACTTC | CATSDLGRGLYEQYF
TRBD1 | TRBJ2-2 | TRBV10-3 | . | TGTGCCATCGGGGGAGGGACAGGGGACGCCGGGGAGCTGTTTTTT | CAIGGGTGDAGELFF
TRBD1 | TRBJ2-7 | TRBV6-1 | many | TGTGCCAGCAGTGAGGACAGGGCCTACGAGCAGTACTTC | CASSEDRAYEQYF
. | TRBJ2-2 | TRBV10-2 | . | TGCGCCAGCAGCACCGGGTTGGACCGCGGGGAGCTGTTTTTT | CASSTGLDRGELFF
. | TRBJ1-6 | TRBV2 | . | TGTGCCAGCAGTGGAGGAGGGCCTTCAAATTCACCCCTCCACTTT | CASSGGGPSNSPLHF
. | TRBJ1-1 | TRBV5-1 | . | TGCGCCAGCAGCTTTGGACAGTCGGACACTGAAGCTTTCTTT | CASSFGQSDTEAFF
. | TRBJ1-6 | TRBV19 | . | TGTGCCAGTAGTGAATACAGGGAGTTGAATTCACCCCTCCACTTT | CASSEYRELNSPLHF
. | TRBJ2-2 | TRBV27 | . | TGTGCCAGCAGTTTAGGGTTCTCGAACACCGGGGAGCTGTTTTTT | CASSLGFSNTGELFF
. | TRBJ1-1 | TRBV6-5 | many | TGTGCCACCAACACGGGAGCCGAAGCTTTCTTT | CATNTGAEAFF
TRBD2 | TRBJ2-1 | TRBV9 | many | TGTGCCAGCAGCCCTTTTTCGGGAGGGTTTTACAATGAGCAGTTCTTC | CASSPFSGGFYNEQFF
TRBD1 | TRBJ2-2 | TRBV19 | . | TGTGCCAGTAGTACCCGGACAGGGAGCACCGGGGAGCTGTTTTTT | CASSTRTGSTGELFF
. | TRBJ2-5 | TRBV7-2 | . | TGTGCCAGCAGCTTCGAGAGGGAATTTGAAGAGACCCAGTACTTC | CASSFEREFEETQYF
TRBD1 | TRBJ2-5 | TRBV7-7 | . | TGTGCTAGCAGCGCCTTAGGACAGGGGCGTGGGGTGTCAGAGACCCAGTACTTC | CASSALGQGRGVSETQYF
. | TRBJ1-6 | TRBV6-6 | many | TGTGCCAGCAAAAAACAGGGTTCTTATTCACCCCTCCACTTT | CASKKQGSYSPLHF
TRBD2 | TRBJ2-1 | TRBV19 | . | TGTGCCAGTAGTATAGCCGGACTAGCCTCCTACAATGAGCAGTTCTTC | CASSIAGLASYNEQFF
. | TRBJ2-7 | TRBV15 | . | TGTGCCACCAGCAGAGGGGTAGGGGGGGCCGACGAGCAGTACTTC | CATSRGVGGADEQYF
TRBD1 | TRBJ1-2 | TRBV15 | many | TGTGCCACCAGCAGATCTACGAACAGGGGGCGCGACTATGGCTACACCTTC | CATSRSTNRGRDYGYTF
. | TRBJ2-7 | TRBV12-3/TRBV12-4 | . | TGTGCCAGCAGTCCCCGAAAATACGAGCAGTACTTC | CASSPRKYEQYF
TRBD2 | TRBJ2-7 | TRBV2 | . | TGTGCCAGCAGTGATTGGGGACTAGTGTTGTCGCAGTACTTC | CASSDWGLVLSQYF
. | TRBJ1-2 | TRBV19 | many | TGTGCCAGTAGTATATGGACCCCCGACAGCCGGTATGGCTACACCTTC | CASSIWTPDSRYGYTF
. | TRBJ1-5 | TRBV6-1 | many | TGTGCCAGCAGTGAACCCAGAGGGGGCAATCAGCCCCAGCATTTT | CASSEPRGGNQPQHF
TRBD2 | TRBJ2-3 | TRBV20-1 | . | TGCAGTGCTACCCTAGCGGGGGGCACAGATACGCAGTATTTT | CSATLAGGTDTQYF
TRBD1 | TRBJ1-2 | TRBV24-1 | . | TGTGCCACCAGTGAGGGCCCCGCGGGACAGGGCCACCTATTTGGCTACACCTTC | CATSEGPAGQGHLFGYTF
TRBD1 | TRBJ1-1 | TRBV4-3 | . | TGCGCCAGCAGCCAAGACTTCGACAGGGGTTGGGCTTTCTTT | CASSQDFDRGWAFF
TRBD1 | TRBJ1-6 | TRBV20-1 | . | TGCAGTGCTCTTGACAGGGATAGTTGTTCACCCCTACACTTT | CSALDRDSCSPLHF
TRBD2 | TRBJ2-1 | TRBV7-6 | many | TGTGCCAGCCAGAAGGGCGGGGGACCCAGCTCCTACAATGAGCAGTTCTTC | CASQKGGGPSSYNEQFF
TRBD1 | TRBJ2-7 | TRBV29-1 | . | TGCAGCGTTGGTACAGGGGGCGCATACGAGCAGTACTTC | CSVGTGGAYEQYF
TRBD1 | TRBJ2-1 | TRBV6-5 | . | TGTGCCAGCAGTTATATAAGACAGGGGGCGAAAAGCGGGCAGTTCTTC | CASSYIRQGAKSGQFF
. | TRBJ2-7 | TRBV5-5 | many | TGTGCCAGCAGCTTGATGGGGCCCGAGCAGTACTTC | CASSLMGPEQYF
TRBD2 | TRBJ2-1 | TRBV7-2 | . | TGTGCCAGCAGCTTCGGGAGGGCTTTATACAATGAGCAGTTCTTC | CASSFGRALYNEQFF
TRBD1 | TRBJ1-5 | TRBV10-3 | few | TGTGCCAACAACAGGGGGGATCAGCCCCAGCATTTT | CANNRGDQPQHF
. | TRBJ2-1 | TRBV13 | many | TGTGCCAGCAGCTTACTCGAGGGGAATGAGCAGTTCTTC | CASSLLEGNEQFF
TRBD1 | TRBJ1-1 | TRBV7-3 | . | TGTGCCAGCAGCTTCCGACAGGGTAGGGTGAACACTGAAGCTTTCTTT | CASSFRQGRVNTEAFF
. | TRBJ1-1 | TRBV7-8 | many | TGTGCCAGCAGCTTAGAGGGGGGGTCGGAGGAAGCTTTCTTT | CASSLEGGSEEAFF
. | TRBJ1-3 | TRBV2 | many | TGTGCCAGCATGGGACACACCATATATTTT | CASMGHTIYF
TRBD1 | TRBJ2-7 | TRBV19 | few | TGTGCCAGTAGTGCCGGGACAGGGCCCTACGAGCAGTACTTC | CASSAGTGPYEQYF
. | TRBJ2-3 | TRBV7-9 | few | TGTGCCAGCAGTTACTCTGCGGGCCACCCAGACACAGATACGCAGTATTTT | CASSYSAGHPDTDTQYF
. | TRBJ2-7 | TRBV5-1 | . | TGTGCCAGCAGCTTAGGACCGGGATCCCTGACCGAGCAGTACTTC | CASSLGPGSLTEQYF
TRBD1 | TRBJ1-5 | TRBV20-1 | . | TGCAGTGCTAGCTTCGGGACAGCGGGCAATCAGCCCCAGCATTTT | CSASFGTAGNQPQHF
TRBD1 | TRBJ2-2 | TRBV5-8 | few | TGTGCCAGCAGCCCCGGGACAGGGCCCGGGGAGCTGTTTTTT | CASSPGTGPGELFF
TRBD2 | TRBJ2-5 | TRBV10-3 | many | TGTGCCATCAGAGGATCTAGCGGGACGGGTGAGACCCAGTACTTC | CAIRGSSGTGETQYF
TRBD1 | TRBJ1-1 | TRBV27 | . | TGTGCCAGCAGTTTAACCGGGACAGGGGGCACTGAAGCTTTCTTT | CASSLTGTGGTEAFF
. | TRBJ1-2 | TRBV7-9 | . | TGTGCCAGCAGCTTAGGACGAGTACGCGGCTACACCTTC | CASSLGRVRGYTF
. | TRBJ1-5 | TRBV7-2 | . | TGTGCCAGCAGCTTAAGGGAGGGGCCCCAGCATTTT | CASSLREGPQHF
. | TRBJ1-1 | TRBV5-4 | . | TGTGCCAGCAGCTTGAAAGGTTCAGTGTACGGCGTCACTGAAGCTTTCTTT | CASSLKGSVYGVTEAFF
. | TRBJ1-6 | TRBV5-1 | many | TGCGCCAGCAGCCCGCGGGGTACCTATAATTCACCCCTCCACTTT | CASSPRGTYNSPLHF
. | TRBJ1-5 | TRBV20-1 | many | TGCAGTGCTAGAGATCTAAGTTGGGGCCTCAATCAGCCCCAGCATTTT | CSARDLSWGLNQPQHF
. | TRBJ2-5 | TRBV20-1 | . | TGCAGTGCTAGCCCCCTACCGGCAGGGGAACCAGAGACCCAGTACTTC | CSASPLPAGEPETQYF
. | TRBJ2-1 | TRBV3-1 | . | TGTGCCAGCAGCCAAGAAGACCCAAGAATTTACAATGAGCAGTTCTTC | CASSQEDPRIYNEQFF
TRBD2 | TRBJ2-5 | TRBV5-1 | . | TGCGCCAGCAGCTTGGAACTAGCGGACCAAGAGACCCAGTACTTC | CASSLELADQETQYF
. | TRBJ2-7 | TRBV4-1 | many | TGCGCCAGCAGCCAAGGTGGGGCGGGCTACGAGCAGTACTTC | CASSQGGAGYEQYF